This is a list of T cell receptor beta chains from one sample in a study of T cell repertoires in cytomegalovirus infection. These receptors have no identified antigens. From the reads, TCRdb called clonotypes with MiXCR, one entry per CDR3 protein. Of around 300,000 distinct CDR3 sequences listed, around 25% were seen once; the top ten hold about an eighth. Source: cultured PBMCs, taken from culture after CMV antigen stimulation. The receptor set was obtained from a human donor in good health (CMV status not recorded). Some clones in this sample may be carry-over from other donors' samples. Each CDR3 is given with its conserved first and last residue. A D gene is named only where the DNA matches it firmly. Not every row has a clone size; where given, it reads once, few, many or a size class.

j_gene	v_gene	abundance	d_gene	CDR3aa	CDR3nt
TRBJ1-5	TRBV7-9	many	NA	CASSLGTQPQHF	TGTGCCAGCAGCTTAGGAACTCAGCCCCAGCATTTT
TRBJ2-5	TRBV28	NA	NA	CASSFAPSDQETQYF	TGTGCCAGCAGTTTCGCACCTAGCGACCAAGAGACCCAGTACTTC
TRBJ2-1	TRBV20-1	many	TRBD2	CSARDIQREGYNEQFF	TGCAGTGCTAGAGATATACAGCGGGAGGGGTACAATGAGCAGTTCTTC
TRBJ2-4	TRBV9	NA	NA	CASSSPDKNIQYF	TGTGCCAGCAGCTCGCCCGACAAAAACATTCAGTACTTC
TRBJ1-5	TRBV19	few	NA	CASTWGPRDNQPQHF	TGTGCCAGTACCTGGGGACCAAGAGACAATCAGCCCCAGCATTTT
TRBJ2-3	TRBV12-3/TRBV12-4	NA	NA	CASRFGPVADTQYF	TGTGCCAGCAGATTCGGGCCGGTCGCAGATACGCAGTATTTT
TRBJ1-5	TRBV28	few	NA	CASGPGWANQPQHF	TGTGCCAGCGGACCTGGATGGGCGAATCAGCCCCAGCATTTT
TRBJ2-3	TRBV7-7	NA	NA	CASSLRGTSTDTQYF	TGTGCCAGCAGCTTACGCGGGACTAGCACAGATACGCAGTATTTT
TRBJ2-7	TRBV28	few	NA	CASSPSGRPSSYEQYF	TGTGCCAGCAGTCCCTCCGGACGGCCCAGCTCCTACGAGCAGTACTTC
TRBJ2-2	TRBV24-1	few	TRBD1	CATGTGATNTGELFF	TGTGCCACCGGTACAGGGGCGACGAACACCGGGGAGCTGTTTTTT
TRBJ1-2	TRBV4-1	few	TRBD1	CASSQLPGQGTISNYGYTF	TGCGCCAGCAGCCAATTGCCGGGACAGGGGACTATCTCTAACTATGGCTACACCTTC
TRBJ2-1	TRBV20-1	few	TRBD2	CSDRILAGDVNEQFF	TGCAGTGATAGAATACTAGCGGGAGATGTCAATGAGCAGTTCTTC
TRBJ2-1	TRBV28	many	NA	CASVGLGYNEQFF	TGTGCCAGCGTGGGGTTAGGTTACAATGAGCAGTTCTTC
TRBJ1-1	TRBV19	few	TRBD1	CASSTLQGAVNTEAFF	TGTGCCAGTAGTACTCTACAGGGGGCGGTGAACACTGAAGCTTTCTTT
TRBJ2-1	TRBV6-2/TRBV6-3	once	NA	CASRKDSTYNEQFF	TGTGCCAGTAGGAAGGACTCTACTTACAATGAGCAGTTCTTC
TRBJ2-1	TRBV4-1	few	NA	CASSQVELAQYNEQFF	TGCGCCAGCAGCCAAGTAGAACTAGCACAATACAATGAGCAGTTCTTC
TRBJ2-7	TRBV7-2	many	NA	CASSPAGGSYEQYF	TGTGCCAGCAGCCCCGCGGGTGGTTCCTACGAGCAGTACTTC
TRBJ2-1	TRBV6-5	few	TRBD2	CASSYGGRATDEQFF	TGTGCCAGCAGTTACGGCGGGAGGGCCACGGATGAGCAGTTCTTC
TRBJ2-7	TRBV20-1	few	NA	CSARDLSGYEQYF	TGCAGTGCTAGAGATCTTAGCGGCTACGAGCAGTACTTC
TRBJ2-6	TRBV19	NA	TRBD2	CASSLRGGSGANVLTF	TGTGCCAGTAGTCTGCGGGGGGGGTCTGGGGCCAACGTCCTGACTTTC
TRBJ2-3	TRBV4-3	NA	TRBD2	CASSQETSAFTDTQYF	TGCGCCAGCAGCCAAGAAACTAGCGCCTTCACAGATACGCAGTATTTT
TRBJ2-2	TRBV7-2	few	TRBD1	CASSLGRGHPGELFF	TGTGCCAGCAGCTTAGGCAGGGGGCATCCCGGGGAGCTGTTTTTT
TRBJ2-3	TRBV6-2/TRBV6-3	few	TRBD2	CASSNPLFGLAGGGTDTQYF	TGTGCCAGCAGCAACCCCCTCTTCGGACTAGCGGGGGGAGGAACAGATACGCAGTATTTT
TRBJ1-2	TRBV7-9	many	NA	CASSLSGGRGYTF	TGTGCCAGCAGCTTATCCGGGGGGCGAGGCTACACCTTC
TRBJ1-2	TRBV19	NA	TRBD1	CASHKGADYGYTF	TGTGCCAGTCATAAGGGGGCGGACTATGGCTACACCTTC
TRBJ1-3	TRBV28	many	NA	CASSSQGLGRSSGNTIYF	TGTGCCAGCAGTTCCCAGGGCTTGGGACGGTCCTCTGGAAACACCATATATTTT
TRBJ2-5	TRBV11-3	few	NA	CASSSGDSFQETQYF	TGTGCCAGCAGCTCGGGGGACAGTTTTCAAGAGACCCAGTACTTC
TRBJ2-7	TRBV10-3	many	NA	CAISEGEHNPYEQYF	TGTGCCATCAGTGAGGGCGAACACAACCCTTACGAGCAGTACTTC
TRBJ2-7	TRBV7-3	NA	NA	CASSLGRGFGIYEQYF	TGTGCCAGCAGCTTGGGCCGGGGCTTCGGGATCTACGAGCAGTACTTC
TRBJ2-1	TRBV18	NA	TRBD2	CASSPRTRKYNEQFF	TGTGCCAGCTCACCAAGGACTAGGAAATACAATGAGCAGTTCTTC
TRBJ1-1	TRBV6-5	many	NA	CASSYSAGTSTEAFF	TGTGCCAGCAGTTACTCGGCAGGGACAAGCACTGAAGCTTTCTTT
TRBJ2-2	TRBV2	NA	TRBD2	CASRKGLAGEGGELFF	TGTGCCAGCAGGAAAGGACTAGCGGGAGAAGGCGGGGAGCTGTTTTTT
TRBJ2-2	TRBV27	NA	TRBD1	CASSLLGAGGATGTGELFF	TGTGCCAGCAGTTTACTAGGGGCAGGGGGCGCGACTGGCACCGGGGAGCTGTTTTTT
TRBJ1-4	TRBV12-3/TRBV12-4	NA	NA	CASRRLGWGKLFF	TGTGCCAGTCGACGGCTAGGGTGGGGAAAACTGTTTTTT
TRBJ2-2	TRBV15	NA	NA	CATSRAGPFTGELFF	TGTGCCACCAGCAGAGCCGGGCCCTTCACCGGGGAGCTGTTTTTT
TRBJ2-7	TRBV28	NA	TRBD2	CASRPPSGSGYEQYF	TGTGCCAGCAGACCACCTAGCGGGAGTGGGTACGAGCAGTACTTC
TRBJ2-2	TRBV6-2/TRBV6-3	NA	NA	CASKRTGDTGELFF	TGTGCCAGCAAGAGGACTGGTGACACCGGGGAGCTGTTTTTT
TRBJ1-1	TRBV18	NA	NA	CASSPNGQSNTEAFF	TGTGCCAGCTCACCAAATGGACAGTCGAACACTGAAGCTTTCTTT
TRBJ2-5	TRBV20-1	NA	TRBD1	CSARGTGWETQYF	TGCAGTGCTAGAGGGACAGGGTGGGAGACCCAGTACTTC
TRBJ2-1	TRBV7-6	many	TRBD2	CASSPRLAQFSYNEQFF	TGTGCCAGCAGCCCCCGACTAGCGCAATTCTCCTACAATGAGCAGTTCTTC
TRBJ1-2	TRBV7-2	few	TRBD1	CASSSTFSGTGDGYTF	TGTGCCAGCAGCTCGACATTTTCCGGGACAGGGGATGGCTACACCTTC
TRBJ1-1	TRBV19	few	NA	CASSPFRAPTEAFF	TGTGCCAGTAGTCCATTCAGGGCTCCCACTGAAGCTTTCTTT
TRBJ2-7	TRBV5-1	NA	TRBD1	CASSLYPRQGDYEQYF	TGCGCCAGCAGCTTGTATCCGAGACAGGGGGACTACGAGCAGTACTTC
TRBJ2-1	TRBV5-1	once	NA	CASSPRDPLYNEQFF	TGCGCCAGCAGCCCTCGGGACCCCCTTTACAATGAGCAGTTCTTC
TRBJ1-1	TRBV7-2	many	TRBD1	CAGQGQENTEAFF	TGTGCCGGCCAGGGACAGGAGAACACTGAAGCTTTCTTT
TRBJ2-7	TRBV19	few	TRBD2	CASSGTSGRASYEQYF	TGTGCCAGTAGTGGGACTAGCGGGAGGGCCTCCTACGAGCAGTACTTC
TRBJ2-3	TRBV29-1	NA	NA	CSVGAGGGADTQYF	TGCAGCGTTGGAGCAGGGGGGGGCGCAGATACGCAGTATTTT
TRBJ2-5	TRBV20-1	NA	NA	CSAREALGRAETQYF	TGCAGTGCTAGAGAGGCCCTAGGCAGGGCAGAGACCCAGTACTTC
TRBJ2-1	TRBV5-1	NA	NA	CASSLTDGYNEQFF	TGCGCCAGCAGCTTGACTGACGGATACAATGAGCAGTTCTTC
TRBJ2-3	TRBV20-1	NA	TRBD1	CSLTGGTGGDTQYF	TGCAGTCTAACGGGGGGGACAGGGGGTGATACGCAGTATTTT
TRBJ2-2	TRBV6-1	few	NA	CASSSPLGRELFF	TGTGCCAGCAGTTCCCCACTGGGCCGGGAGCTGTTTTTT
TRBJ2-1	TRBV19	few	TRBD2	CASSILGGSFEQFF	TGTGCCAGTAGTATTTTAGGCGGGAGTTTTGAGCAGTTCTTC
TRBJ1-2	TRBV12-3/TRBV12-4	NA	NA	CASSSSVANYGYTF	TGTGCCAGCAGTTCCAGCGTAGCTAACTATGGCTACACCTTC
TRBJ2-5	TRBV20-1	NA	NA	CSTPPGRETQYF	TGCAGTACCCCCCCCGGCAGGGAGACCCAGTACTTC
TRBJ2-4	TRBV7-6	NA	TRBD1	CASSPRTGVGKNIQYF	TGTGCCAGCAGCCCCAGGACAGGGGTGGGCAAAAACATTCAGTACTTC
TRBJ2-3	TRBV7-9	few	NA	CASSQRAGAPDTQYF	TGTGCCAGCAGCCAGCGAGCAGGGGCGCCAGATACGCAGTATTTT
TRBJ2-1	TRBV6-8	NA	NA	CASSYSTGGVEDEQFF	TGTGCCAGCAGTTACTCTACCGGGGGCGTAGAGGATGAGCAGTTCTTC
TRBJ2-3	TRBV28	NA	NA	CASSLMGELDTQYF	TGTGCCAGCAGTTTAATGGGGGAGTTAGATACGCAGTATTTT
TRBJ1-1	TRBV5-5	NA	NA	CASMKRNGGNTEAFF	TGTGCCAGCATGAAGAGGAACGGGGGGAACACTGAAGCTTTCTTT
TRBJ2-5	TRBV7-2	many	TRBD2	CASSFRSGIETQYF	TGTGCCAGCAGCTTCCGAAGCGGGATAGAGACCCAGTACTTC